This T cell receptor (beta chain) originates from a study of shared clonotypes between healthy human individuals. This CDR3 spans 13 amino acids. Germline CDR1 KGHSH, CDR2 LQKENI. The study drew its donors from healthy HIV-negative adults without recent acute infections or vaccinations. For this clone: Relative to the germline gene, one junction end is altered; a read error may explain this.

Sequencing was performed with immunoSEQ multiplex PCR; in TCRdb, only in-frame clones are kept and a portion is missing. This sample carries about 2.3 million clones, 85% to 95% of them seen once, and the ten largest clones take 0.3% to 0.45%. The chain combines TRBV18 with TRBJ2-7; D is undetermined. Sequenced input: naive CD4+ T cells from PBMCs. Subset given: CD45RA+ positively selected. This clonotype originated in a young man in good health. Some clones in this sample may be carry-over from other donors' samples. The CDR3 loop is CASSPRSDYEQYF. Here the CDR3 DNA reads TGTGCCAGTTCACCACGCTCGGACTACGAGCAGTACTTC.